A selection of T cell receptor beta chains follows, all from one sample in a study of response to subunit inactivated influenza vaccine. TCRdb ran MiXCR on the RT-PCR reads and lists one entry per CDR3 protein. The table has roughly 780,000 distinct CDR3 sequences, 18% seen once. This specimen consisted of PBMCs from blood, obtained less than 6 days after vaccination. The receptors stem from a man between 45 and 60 years old who received an inactivated influenza vaccine. The CDR3 runs from the conserved cysteine through the conserved F or W. Fields, in order: CDR3 DNA, CDR3 protein, clone size, D gene, V gene, J gene. A D gene is named only where the DNA matches it firmly. Expanded clones get a size class; other rows say once, few or many, or leave the size out.

CDR3 DNA: TGTGCCAGCAGTTACTCGATCACTAGCGGGGTCTACAATGAGCAGTTCTTC; CDR3 protein: CASSYSITSGVYNEQFF; clone size: few; D gene: TRBD2; V gene: TRBV6-2/TRBV6-3; J gene: TRBJ2-1
CDR3 DNA: TGCAGTGCTAGAGATTGGGACTACTCCTACGAGCAGTACTTC; CDR3 protein: CSARDWDYSYEQYF; clone size: -; D gene: TRBD2; V gene: TRBV20-1; J gene: TRBJ2-7
CDR3 DNA: TGTGCCAGCTCACGACTAGCGGGAGTCAACACCGGGGAGCTGTTTTTT; CDR3 protein: CASSRLAGVNTGELFF; clone size: few; D gene: TRBD2; V gene: TRBV18; J gene: TRBJ2-2
CDR3 DNA: TGTGCCAGCAGTTTAGGGACAGTGAGTGAGCAGTTCTTC; CDR3 protein: CASSLGTVSEQFF; clone size: few; D gene: -; V gene: TRBV12-3/TRBV12-4; J gene: TRBJ2-1
CDR3 DNA: TGTGCCATCAAGGCCGGCCCGACAGGGGGTGATACGCAGTATTTT; CDR3 protein: CAIKAGPTGGDTQYF; clone size: -; D gene: TRBD1; V gene: TRBV10-3; J gene: TRBJ2-3
CDR3 DNA: TGTGCCAGCAGCCAAGGCGGGACGGGGGATTCTGAAAAACTGTTTTTT; CDR3 protein: CASSQGGTGDSEKLFF; clone size: few; D gene: -; V gene: TRBV4-2; J gene: TRBJ1-4
CDR3 DNA: TGTGCCAGCAGTTTAGCCGGGACAGAATATGGCTACACCTTC; CDR3 protein: CASSLAGTEYGYTF; clone size: -; D gene: TRBD1; V gene: TRBV27; J gene: TRBJ1-2
CDR3 DNA: TGCAGTGCAAACAAAGCGGGAAGGGAGACCCAGTACTTC; CDR3 protein: CSANKAGRETQYF; clone size: -; D gene: TRBD2; V gene: TRBV20-1; J gene: TRBJ2-5
CDR3 DNA: TGTGCCAGCAGCCAAGGACCCCTACAGTCGGGTTCAGGCACCTTC; CDR3 protein: CASSQGPLQSGSGTF; clone size: few; D gene: -; V gene: TRBV3-1; J gene: TRBJ1-2
CDR3 DNA: TGTGCCAGCAGCGTTGGACTAGCGGGAGGCATTGATGAGCAGTTCTTC; CDR3 protein: CASSVGLAGGIDEQFF; clone size: -; D gene: TRBD2; V gene: TRBV7-3; J gene: TRBJ2-1
CDR3 DNA: TGTGCCATCAGTAGGGGACAGAGCCCTTACAATGAGCAGTTCTTC; CDR3 protein: CAISRGQSPYNEQFF; clone size: -; D gene: TRBD1; V gene: TRBV10-3; J gene: TRBJ2-1
CDR3 DNA: TGTGCCATCAGTGAGTCCATCAGCCGGAGGGACACTGAAGCTTTCTTT; CDR3 protein: CAISESISRRDTEAFF; clone size: few; D gene: -; V gene: TRBV10-3; J gene: TRBJ1-1